The entry below describes one T cell receptor (beta chain). No antigen is known for it. Base quality data are lacking; no much larger clone is found one base away. Library preparation employed the immunoSEQ multiplex PCR assay. T cell repertoires were profiled by deep sequencing of rearranged TCR beta loci, alongside multiparametric flow cytometry. TCRdb limited this immuneACCESS table to in-frame rearrangements with V and J called. A share of clones is missing; checked studies link under half to unresolved V genes, and the rest is unexplained. This sample is represented by around 30,000 clones; nearly 90% of them were singletons. In total, the top ten clones hold approximately 7% of the sample. The entry originates in a study of lymphopenia after photon versus proton radiotherapy (dated by TCRdb to between 2018 and 2021). Broadly, across the study: The immunological effects of photon versus proton radiation therapy were compared in patients with gastrointestinal tumors who developed high-grade lymphopenia. The cohort comprised roughly 20 patients with gastrointestinal tumors who received either photon or proton therapy and then developed lymphopenia. The study was designed to characterize how the impact on the immune system differs between the two radiation modalities. What the research found in general, with its limitations: Across the cohort, among patients who died, a greater drop in TCR diversity after the nadir was inversely correlated with overall survival time. The survival association was assessed only in patients who died, and better survival with proton therapy was presented by the authors as a possibility rather than a demonstrated result. After the lymphocyte count nadir, oligoclonal expansion, especially of CD8+ Temra cells, was observed in photon-treated repertoires, and the drop in diversity was driven by this expansion. Proton-treated patients stayed relatively stable during treatment, while photon-treated patients lost naive T cells and TCR diversity and gained effector/memory populations.

Counted from cysteine to phenylalanine, this CDR3 has 14 amino acids. Of the read, only the CDR3 DNA is kept; its 42 bases are in frame from base 1. The germline V gene supplies CDR1 MNHNS and CDR2 SASEGT. The V and J ends are trimmed by 4 bases and 4 bases, leaving 10 bases between them. The chain is assembled from TRBV6-1 and TRBJ2-2; the D gene identity is not certain. The receptor comes from a woman aged 70-85 years with pancreatic cancer. Some clones in this sample may be carry-over from other donors' samples. The sequencing used peripheral blood, collected from a patient treated with proton-based radiotherapy. In nucleotides, the sequence is TGTGCCAGCAGTGGTACCTGGGGCACCGGGGAGCTGTTTTTT. The resulting protein is CASSGTWGTGELFF.